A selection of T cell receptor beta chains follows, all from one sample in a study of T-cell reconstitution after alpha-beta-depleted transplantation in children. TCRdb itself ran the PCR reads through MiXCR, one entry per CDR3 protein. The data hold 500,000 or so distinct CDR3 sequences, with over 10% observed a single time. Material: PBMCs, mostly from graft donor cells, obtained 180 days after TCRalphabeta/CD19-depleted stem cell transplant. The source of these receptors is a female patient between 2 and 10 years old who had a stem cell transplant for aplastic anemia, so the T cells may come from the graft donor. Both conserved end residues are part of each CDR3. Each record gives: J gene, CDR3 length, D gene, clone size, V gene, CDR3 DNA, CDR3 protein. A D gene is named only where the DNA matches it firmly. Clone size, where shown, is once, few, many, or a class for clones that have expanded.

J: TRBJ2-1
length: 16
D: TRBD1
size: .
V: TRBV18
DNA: TGTGCCAGCTCATTAGTGACAGGGTCAATTCCATCGGGGCAGTTCTTC
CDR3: CASSLVTGSIPSGQFF

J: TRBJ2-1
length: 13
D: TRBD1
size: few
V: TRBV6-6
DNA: TGTGCCAGCTCGGACAGGGATTACAATGAGCAGTTCTTC
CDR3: CASSDRDYNEQFF

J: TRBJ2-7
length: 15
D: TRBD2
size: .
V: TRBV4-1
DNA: TGCGCCAGCAGCCTAGTAGCGGGAGTCCCCGACGAGCAGTACTTC
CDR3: CASSLVAGVPDEQYF

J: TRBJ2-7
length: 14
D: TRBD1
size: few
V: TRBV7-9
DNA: TGTGCCAGCAGCTTTGGACAGGGTGACTACGAGCAGTACTTC
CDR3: CASSFGQGDYEQYF

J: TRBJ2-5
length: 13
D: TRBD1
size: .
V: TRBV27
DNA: TGTGCCAGCAGTTTGGACAGGGATGAGACCCAGTACTTC
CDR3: CASSLDRDETQYF

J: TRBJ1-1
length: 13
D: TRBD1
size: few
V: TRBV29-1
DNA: TGCAGCGCCGGACGGGGACAGGGAACTGAAGCTTTCTTT
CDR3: CSAGRGQGTEAFF

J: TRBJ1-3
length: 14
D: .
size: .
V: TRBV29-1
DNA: TGCAGCGTTGGGCAGGGAAACTCTGGAAACACCATATATTTT
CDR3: CSVGQGNSGNTIYF

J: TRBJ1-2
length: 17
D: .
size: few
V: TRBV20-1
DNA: TGCAGTGCTAGTGAGGGACGGCGGGTTTGGGGACTATCCGGCTACACCTTC
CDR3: CSASEGRRVWGLSGYTF

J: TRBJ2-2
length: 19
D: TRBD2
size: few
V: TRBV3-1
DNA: TGTGCCAGCAGCCCTGAGACTAGCGGGAGGCCCGGGCACACCGGGGAGCTGTTTTTT
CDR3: CASSPETSGRPGHTGELFF

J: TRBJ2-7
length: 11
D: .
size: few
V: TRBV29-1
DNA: TGCAGCGTTGGAGGGGGCTACGAGCAGTACTTC
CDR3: CSVGGGYEQYF

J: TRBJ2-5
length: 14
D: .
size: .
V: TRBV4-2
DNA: TGTGCCAGCAGCCAAGTTGGTTTGGGAGAGACCCAGTACTTC
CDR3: CASSQVGLGETQYF

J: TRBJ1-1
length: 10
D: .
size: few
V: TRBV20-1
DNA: TGCAGTGCCCCCGGGACTGAAGCTTTCTTT
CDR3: CSAPGTEAFF

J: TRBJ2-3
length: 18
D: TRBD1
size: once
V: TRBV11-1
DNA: TGTGCCAGCAGCTCCGCGACAGGGAGCCTGGCTAGCACAGATACGCAGTATTTT
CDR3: CASSSATGSLASTDTQYF

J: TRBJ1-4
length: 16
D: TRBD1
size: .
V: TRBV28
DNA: TGTGCCAGCAGTCCGTACCCGGGACAGGGGAATGAAAAACTGTTTTTT
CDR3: CASSPYPGQGNEKLFF

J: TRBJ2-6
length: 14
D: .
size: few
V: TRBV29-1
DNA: TGCAGCGTTGACACCGACTCTGGGGCCAACGGCCTGACTTTC
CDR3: CSVDTDSGANGLTF

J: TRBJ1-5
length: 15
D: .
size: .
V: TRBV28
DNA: TGTGCCAGCAGTACACTTGTAGAGGAACTTGGGCCCCAGCATTTT
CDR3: CASSTLVEELGPQHF

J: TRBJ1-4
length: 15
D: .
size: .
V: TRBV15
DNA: TGTGCCACCAGCAAAGGAAGTCGCCCCAGGGAAAAACTGTTTTTT
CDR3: CATSKGSRPREKLFF

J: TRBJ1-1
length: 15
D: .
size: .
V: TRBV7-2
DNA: TGTGCCAGCAGCTTAGCTGAGGGGATGAACACTGAAGCTTTCTTT
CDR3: CASSLAEGMNTEAFF

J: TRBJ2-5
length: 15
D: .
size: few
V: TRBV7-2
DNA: TGTGCCAGCAGCTTAGCGACCGGGCCGAGCGAGACCCAGTACTTC
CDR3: CASSLATGPSETQYF

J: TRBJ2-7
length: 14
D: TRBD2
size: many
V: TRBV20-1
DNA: TGCAGTGCTCGAACTAGCGGGGGTTCCTACGAGCAGTACTTC
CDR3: CSARTSGGSYEQYF

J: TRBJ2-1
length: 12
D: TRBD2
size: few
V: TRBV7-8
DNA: TGTGCCAGCAGCCGGGGGGGGGATGAGCAGTTCTTC
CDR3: CASSRGGDEQFF

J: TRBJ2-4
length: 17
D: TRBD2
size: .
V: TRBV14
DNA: TGTGCCAGCAGCTTATACGGACTAGCGGATCACAAAAACATTCAGTACTTC
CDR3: CASSLYGLADHKNIQYF

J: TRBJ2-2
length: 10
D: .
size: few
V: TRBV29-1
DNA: TGCAGCGTTCTCACCGGGGAGCTGTTTTTT
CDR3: CSVLTGELFF

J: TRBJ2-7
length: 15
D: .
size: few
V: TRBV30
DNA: TGTGCCTGGAGTGTAAATCCCGGACTAACCTACGAGCAGTACTTC
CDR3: CAWSVNPGLTYEQYF

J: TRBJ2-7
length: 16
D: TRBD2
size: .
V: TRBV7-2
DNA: TGTGCCAGCAGCTTTCTAGCGGGGATATCCTACGAGGAGCAGTACTTC
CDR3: CASSFLAGISYEEQYF

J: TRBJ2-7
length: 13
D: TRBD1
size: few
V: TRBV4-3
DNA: TGCGCCAGCAGCCAAGATCAGGGGGACGAGCAGTACTTC
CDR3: CASSQDQGDEQYF

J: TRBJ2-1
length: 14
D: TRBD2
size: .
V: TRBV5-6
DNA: TGTGCCAGCAGGAGGGCTAGCGGGAGGAATGAGCAGTTCTTC
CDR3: CASRRASGRNEQFF

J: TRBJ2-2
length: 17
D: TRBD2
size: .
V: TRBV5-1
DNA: TGCGCCAGCAGCGTAGGACTAGCGGGGACGAACACCGGGGAGCTGTTTTTT
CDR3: CASSVGLAGTNTGELFF

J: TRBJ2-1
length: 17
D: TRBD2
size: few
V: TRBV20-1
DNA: TGCAGTGCTAGAGATTGGGGTAGCGGGAGGGAGTCCAATGAGCAGTTCTTC
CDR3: CSARDWGSGRESNEQFF

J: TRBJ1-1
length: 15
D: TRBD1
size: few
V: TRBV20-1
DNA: TGCAGTGCTCGAAAGCCCGGGACAGGGGCCACTGAAGCTTTCTTT
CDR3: CSARKPGTGATEAFF

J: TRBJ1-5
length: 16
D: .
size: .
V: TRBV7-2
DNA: TGTGCCAGCAGCTTAGCGGTACAATATAGCAATCAGCCCCAGCATTTT
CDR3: CASSLAVQYSNQPQHF

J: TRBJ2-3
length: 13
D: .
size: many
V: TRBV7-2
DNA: TGTGCCAGCAGCTTAGGGTTGACAGATACGCAGTATTTT
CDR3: CASSLGLTDTQYF

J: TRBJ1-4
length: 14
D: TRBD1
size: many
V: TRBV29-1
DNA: TGCAGCGTTGAAGACACAGGGGTTAATGAAAAACTGTTTTTT
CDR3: CSVEDTGVNEKLFF

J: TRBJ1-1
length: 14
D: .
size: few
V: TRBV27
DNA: TGTGCCAGCAAGCGCCGAGCAGGAAACACTGAAGCTTTCTTT
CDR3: CASKRRAGNTEAFF

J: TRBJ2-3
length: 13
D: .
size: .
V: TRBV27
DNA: TGTGCCATTCGGCGAGTGGGGGCGGATACGCAGTATTTT
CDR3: CAIRRVGADTQYF

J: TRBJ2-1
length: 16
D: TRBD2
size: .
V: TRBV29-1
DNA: TGCAGCGTTGAAGAACCTCCTAGCGGGACATACAATGAGCAGTTCTTC
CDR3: CSVEEPPSGTYNEQFF

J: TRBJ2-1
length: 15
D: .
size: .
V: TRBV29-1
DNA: TGCAGCGTTCAAAAAGGGGGGGTGCCCTACAATGAGCAGTTCTTC
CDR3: CSVQKGGVPYNEQFF

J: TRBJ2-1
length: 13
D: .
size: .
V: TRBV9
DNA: TGTGCCAGCAGCGTAGAGGTGGGGGGTGAGCAGTTCTTC
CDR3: CASSVEVGGEQFF

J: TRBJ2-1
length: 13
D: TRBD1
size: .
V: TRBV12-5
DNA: TGTGCTAGTGGTTTGGAGAACTCAGGGGGGCAGTTCTTC
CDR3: CASGLENSGGQFF

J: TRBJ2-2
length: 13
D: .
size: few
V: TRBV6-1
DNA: TGTGCCAGTTATGACAGGAACACCGGGGAGCTGTTTTTT
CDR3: CASYDRNTGELFF

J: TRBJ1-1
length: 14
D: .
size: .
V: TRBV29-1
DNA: TGCAGCGTTGAAGAGGAGGGCCGGGGGACTGAAGCTTTCTTT
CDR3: CSVEEEGRGTEAFF

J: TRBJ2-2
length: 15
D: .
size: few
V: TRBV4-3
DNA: TGCGCCAGCAGCCCTCAACCCCCGGGCGCCGGGGAGCTGTTTTTT
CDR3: CASSPQPPGAGELFF

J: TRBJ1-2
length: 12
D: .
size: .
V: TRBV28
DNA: TGTGCCAGCAGGGAGCATAACTATGGCTACACCTTC
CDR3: CASREHNYGYTF

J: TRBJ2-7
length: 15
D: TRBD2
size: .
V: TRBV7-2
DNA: TGTGCCAGCAGCCCTAGCGGGACTACCGGCTACGAGCAGTACTTC
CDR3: CASSPSGTTGYEQYF

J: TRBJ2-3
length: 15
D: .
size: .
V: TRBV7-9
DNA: TGTGCCAGCAGCTTAGAAGGAAGAAGGCCAGATACGCAGTATTTT
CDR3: CASSLEGRRPDTQYF

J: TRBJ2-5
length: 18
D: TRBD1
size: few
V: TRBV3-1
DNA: TGTGCCAGCAGCCAAGATAGGTGGGCAGGGGGCTATCAAGAGACCCAGTACTTC
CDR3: CASSQDRWAGGYQETQYF

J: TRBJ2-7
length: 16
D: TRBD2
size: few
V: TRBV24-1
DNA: TGTGCCACCAGTGATTCTGGGGCTAGCGGGAGTAGGGAGCAGTACTTC
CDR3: CATSDSGASGSREQYF

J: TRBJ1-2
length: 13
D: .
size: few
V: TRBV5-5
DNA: TGTGCCAGCAGCGGCACGGTAGACTATGGCTACACCTTC
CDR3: CASSGTVDYGYTF